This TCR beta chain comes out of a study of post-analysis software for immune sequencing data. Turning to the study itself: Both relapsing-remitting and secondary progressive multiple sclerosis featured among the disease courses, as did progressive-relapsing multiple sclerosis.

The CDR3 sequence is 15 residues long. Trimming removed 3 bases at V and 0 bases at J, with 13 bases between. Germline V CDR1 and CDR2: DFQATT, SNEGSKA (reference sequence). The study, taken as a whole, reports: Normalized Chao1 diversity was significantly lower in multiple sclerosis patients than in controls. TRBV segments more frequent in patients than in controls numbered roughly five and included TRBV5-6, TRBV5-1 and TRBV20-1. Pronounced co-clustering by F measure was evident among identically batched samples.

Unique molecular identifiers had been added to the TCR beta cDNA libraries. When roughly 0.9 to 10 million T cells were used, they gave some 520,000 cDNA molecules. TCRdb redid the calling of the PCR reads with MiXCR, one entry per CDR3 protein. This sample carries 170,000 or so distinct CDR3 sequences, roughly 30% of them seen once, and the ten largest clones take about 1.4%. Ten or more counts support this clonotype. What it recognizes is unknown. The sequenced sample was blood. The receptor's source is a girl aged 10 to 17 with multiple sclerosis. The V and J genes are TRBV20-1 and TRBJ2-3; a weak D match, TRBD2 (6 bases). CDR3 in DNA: TGCAGTGCTAGCCGAGCGGGTCCTAGCACAGATACGCAGTATTTT. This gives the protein CSASRAGPSTDTQYF.